The clone carrying this T cell receptor beta chain was counted between two and nine times. Its target is unknown. Time point indicated: persistent/refractory GD, antithyroid drugs over 5 years with positive TRAb. With RNA extracted from PBMCs as input, the TCR library was made. The sample is drawn from a study of regulatory T cells in long-lasting Graves disease. Regarding the study as a whole: Fewer public clonotypes were shared by new patients (around 1,000) than by persistent patients (2,741).

Arm-PCR of CDR3 regions with iRepertoire HTBI primers generated TCR beta libraries. MiXCR, applied by TCRdb to the multiplex PCR reads, yields one record per CDR3 protein. The sample carries 350,000 to 450,000 distinct CDR3 sequences, 21% recorded once. Trimming stripped 4 bases from V and 0 bases from J, with 14 bases between. CDR1 and CDR2 (germline): SGHRS, YFSETQ. The CDR3 extends over 16 amino acids. The source is a female donor with Graves disease. Material: peripheral blood mononuclear cells (PBMCs), obtained when the disease was refractory, from a patient treated with antithyroid drugs. V is TRBV5-1 and J is TRBJ2-1; perhaps TRBD2 as D (6 bases). The CDR3 loop is CASSPLAQTSYNEQFF. In DNA form, the CDR3 reads TGCGCCAGCAGCCCCCTAGCGCAGACCTCCTACAATGAGCAGTTCTTC.